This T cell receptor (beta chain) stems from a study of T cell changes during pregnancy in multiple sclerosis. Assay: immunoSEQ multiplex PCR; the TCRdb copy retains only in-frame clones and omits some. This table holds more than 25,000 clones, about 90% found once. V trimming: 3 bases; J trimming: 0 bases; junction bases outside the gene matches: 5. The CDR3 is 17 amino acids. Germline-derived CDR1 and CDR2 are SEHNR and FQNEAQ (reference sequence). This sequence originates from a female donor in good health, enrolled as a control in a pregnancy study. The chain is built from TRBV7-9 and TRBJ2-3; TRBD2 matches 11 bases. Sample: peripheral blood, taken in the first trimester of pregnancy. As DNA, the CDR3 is TGTGCCAGCAGCTTCCTAGCGGGAGGAGAGAGCACAGATACGCAGTATTTT. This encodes CASSFLAGGESTDTQYF.